This is a list of T cell receptor beta chains from one sample in a study of Graves' ophthalmopathy and Graves' hyperthyroidism. One entry per CDR3 protein, called by TCRdb with MiXCR from the multiplex PCR reads. The repertoire has fewer than 600,000 distinct CDR3 sequences, approximately 15% of them found once; the top ten carry roughly 9.8%. The sequenced sample consisted of blood. Source of these receptors: a woman between 25 and 40 years old with Graves' ophthalmopathy. The CDR3 runs from the conserved cysteine through the conserved F or W. Fields, in order: J gene, V gene, D gene, clone size, CDR3 protein, CDR3 DNA. The D gene is left open where the match is weak. Not every row has a clone size; where given, it reads once, few, many or a size class.

TRBJ2-7	TRBV6-5	TRBD1	many	CASSYSTGDEQYF	TGTGCCAGCAGTTACTCGACAGGGGACGAGCAGTACTTC
TRBJ2-4	TRBV29-1	NA	many	CSVVRTDKAKNIQYF	TGCAGCGTTGTCCGGACAGACAAAGCCAAAAACATTCAGTACTTC
TRBJ2-5	TRBV7-6	TRBD2	many	CASSLTAGLAGGRQETQYF	TGTGCCAGCAGCTTAACCGCGGGACTAGCGGGAGGACGGCAAGAGACCCAGTACTTC
TRBJ2-2	TRBV20-1	TRBD1	NA	CSARARGRLIGTTGELFF	TGCAGTGCTAGGGCTAGGGGGCGCCTTATCGGGACCACCGGGGAGCTGTTTTTT
TRBJ1-5	TRBV19	NA	many	CASSMSGVPHF	TGTGCCAGTAGTATGTCTGGGGTACCGCATTTT
TRBJ1-2	TRBV12-3/TRBV12-4	NA	many	CASRTSTAYGYTF	TGTGCCAGCAGAACATCGACGGCCTATGGCTACACCTTC
TRBJ2-7	TRBV20-1	NA	many	CSASSVEGRSSYEQYF	TGCAGTGCTAGTTCCGTCGAGGGACGGAGCTCCTACGAGCAGTACTTC
TRBJ2-7	TRBV29-1	NA	many	CSVVAVHYEQYF	TGCAGCGTTGTGGCAGTTCACTACGAGCAGTACTTC
TRBJ1-2	TRBV11-2	NA	many	CASSLDRTENYGYTF	TGTGCCAGCAGCTTAGATAGGACTGAGAACTATGGCTACACCTTC
TRBJ2-4	TRBV6-1	TRBD1	many	CASRRIPGQGRGAKNIQYF	TGTGCCAGCAGGAGAATTCCGGGACAGGGTAGAGGAGCCAAAAACATTCAGTACTTC
TRBJ2-2	TRBV14	NA	few	CATQGPGNTGELFF	TGTGCCACCCAGGGACCAGGGAACACCGGGGAGCTGTTTTTT
TRBJ1-5	TRBV6-1	NA	many	CASTPDGDQPQHF	TGTGCCAGCACCCCGGACGGTGATCAGCCCCAGCATTTT
TRBJ1-3	TRBV6-1	NA	many	CASSRHLSGNTIYF	TGTGCCAGCAGTCGGCACCTCTCTGGAAACACCATATATTTT
TRBJ2-5	TRBV3-1	TRBD2	many	CASSQAPGLAGGPGTQYF	TGTGCCAGCAGCCAAGCCCCGGGACTAGCGGGAGGGCCCGGGACCCAGTACTTC
TRBJ2-5	TRBV6-1	NA	NA	CASRIDRAETQYF	TGTGCCAGCAGAATAGACCGCGCAGAGACCCAGTACTTC
TRBJ1-1	TRBV10-2	TRBD1	NA	CASRKQGALNTEAFF	TGCGCCAGCAGAAAACAGGGGGCCCTGAACACTGAAGCTTTCTTT
TRBJ1-1	TRBV7-3	NA	many	CASSHGVATEAFF	TGTGCCAGCAGCCACGGGGTCGCCACTGAAGCTTTCTTT
TRBJ2-7	TRBV11-1	NA	few	CASSLEGAEAYF	TGTGCCAGCAGCTTAGAGGGAGCCGAGGCTTACTTC
TRBJ1-1	TRBV6-5	NA	many	CASSYSGVENTEAFF	TGTGCCAGCAGTTACTCAGGGGTGGAGAACACTGAAGCTTTCTTT
TRBJ2-7	TRBV6-1	TRBD1	once	CASGTGGATHYEQYF	TGTGCCAGCGGGACAGGGGGCGCGACCCACTACGAGCAGTACTTC
TRBJ1-5	TRBV6-2/TRBV6-3	NA	many	CASSYLWADQPQHF	TGTGCCAGCAGTTATTTATGGGCGGATCAGCCCCAGCATTTT
TRBJ1-1	TRBV6-2/TRBV6-3	NA	many	CASSYYKVVQQAFF	TGTGCCAGCAGTTACTACAAAGTGGTACAGCAAGCTTTCTTT
TRBJ1-3	TRBV18	NA	many	CASSPYDRSAGNTIYF	TGTGCCAGCTCACCGTACGACAGGAGTGCTGGAAACACCATATATTTT
TRBJ1-1	TRBV18	TRBD1	NA	CASSRTGPEVAFF	TGTGCCAGCTCACGGACAGGGCCCGAGGTAGCTTTCTTT
TRBJ2-7	TRBV4-1	NA	many	CASSQAPESSYEQYF	TGCGCCAGCAGCCAAGCGCCGGAAAGCTCCTACGAGCAGTACTTC
TRBJ1-1	TRBV12-3/TRBV12-4	TRBD1	many	CASRNPLGQGATEAFF	TGTGCCAGCCGTAACCCCCTAGGACAGGGGGCCACTGAAGCTTTCTTT
TRBJ1-2	TRBV4-1	NA	few	CASSQVALPGGGYTF	TGCGCCAGCAGCCAAGTGGCCCTACCTGGGGGTGGCTACACCTTC
TRBJ1-1	TRBV6-2/TRBV6-3	NA	many	CASSYSIGSLNTEAFF	TGTGCCAGCAGTTACTCTATCGGATCATTGAACACTGAAGCTTTCTTT
TRBJ2-5	TRBV12-3/TRBV12-4	NA	many	CASSLEGALQETQYF	TGTGCCAGCAGTTTGGAGGGGGCACTTCAAGAGACCCAGTACTTC
TRBJ2-5	TRBV5-1	TRBD1	few	CASSLERTGDDPRYF	TGCGCCAGCAGCTTGGAGCGGACAGGGGATGACCCTCGGTACTTC
TRBJ1-5	TRBV27	NA	many	CASSTGLSSNQPQHF	TGTGCCAGCAGTACTGGGCTGTCGAGCAATCAGCCCCAGCATTTT
TRBJ2-7	TRBV7-9	NA	many	CASSLGEVEQYF	TGTGCCAGCAGCTTAGGGGAGGTCGAGCAGTACTTC
TRBJ1-2	TRBV10-1	NA	many	CASSESISSGYTF	TGCGCCAGCAGTGAGTCGATCTCAAGTGGCTACACCTTC
TRBJ1-1	TRBV12-3/TRBV12-4	NA	many	CASSLVPKEHCAFF	TGTGCCAGCAGTTTAGTCCCGAAGGAACACTGCGCTTTCTTT
TRBJ2-2	TRBV7-3	NA	few	CASSLTGSPVVWELFF	TGTGCCAGCAGCTTAACGGGCAGCCCGGTAGTCTGGGAGCTGTTTTTT
TRBJ2-7	TRBV12-3/TRBV12-4	TRBD1	few	CASSTGQGITSYEQYF	TGTGCCAGCAGCACGGGACAGGGGATTACCTCCTACGAGCAGTACTTC
TRBJ2-7	TRBV28	TRBD2	many	CASSSSGRADEQYF	TGTGCCAGCAGTTCCAGCGGGAGGGCCGACGAGCAGTACTTC
TRBJ1-5	TRBV6-1	NA	many	CASSDWEPRPQHF	TGTGCCAGCAGTGATTGGGAACCGCGGCCCCAGCATTTT
TRBJ2-2	TRBV28	TRBD2	many	CASSFSLAGGETTGELFF	TGTGCCAGCAGTTTTTCACTAGCGGGGGGGGAGACCACCGGGGAGCTGTTTTTT
TRBJ1-2	TRBV6-5	NA	NA	CASSYDGDGGYTF	TGTGCCAGCAGTTACGATGGGGATGGTGGCTACACCTTC
TRBJ2-7	TRBV27	TRBD2	few	CASSLAGVYEQYF	TGTGCCAGCAGTTTGGCGGGGGTCTACGAGCAGTACTTC
TRBJ2-7	TRBV19	NA	many	CASSTTGPLQQYF	TGTGCCAGTAGTACAACCGGACCCCTCCAGCAGTACTTC
TRBJ2-5	TRBV28	TRBD1	few	CASRDRGRAQKTQYF	TGTGCCAGCCGGGACAGGGGTCGGGCCCAAAAGACCCAGTACTTC
TRBJ1-1	TRBV19	NA	many	CASSITNLNAEAFF	TGTGCCAGTAGTATAACAAACCTAAACGCTGAAGCTTTCTTT
TRBJ2-7	TRBV12-3/TRBV12-4	TRBD1	many	CASTLTGVWGYEQYF	TGTGCCAGCACTCTCACAGGGGTGTGGGGCTACGAGCAGTACTTC
TRBJ1-1	TRBV2	NA	many	CASSDGMNTEAFF	TGTGCCAGCAGTGACGGTATGAACACTGAAGCTTTCTTT
TRBJ2-2	TRBV12-3/TRBV12-4	NA	NA	CASSLGLGRGPSTGELFF	TGTGCCAGCAGTTTAGGGTTGGGTCGGGGGCCCTCAACCGGGGAGCTGTTTTTT
TRBJ1-5	TRBV10-3	NA	few	CAISEVGGQPQHF	TGTGCCATCAGTGAGGTCGGGGGTCAGCCCCAGCATTTT
TRBJ2-7	TRBV20-1	NA	many	CSVNPFSYEQYF	TGCAGTGTCAACCCCTTCTCCTACGAGCAGTACTTC
TRBJ2-5	TRBV7-2	TRBD2	NA	CASSFGLAKETQYF	TGTGCCAGCAGCTTTGGACTAGCGAAAGAGACCCAGTACTTC
TRBJ2-2	TRBV5-1	NA	few	CASSLVLETGELFF	TGCGCCAGCAGCTTGGTACTAGAGACCGGGGAGCTGTTTTTT